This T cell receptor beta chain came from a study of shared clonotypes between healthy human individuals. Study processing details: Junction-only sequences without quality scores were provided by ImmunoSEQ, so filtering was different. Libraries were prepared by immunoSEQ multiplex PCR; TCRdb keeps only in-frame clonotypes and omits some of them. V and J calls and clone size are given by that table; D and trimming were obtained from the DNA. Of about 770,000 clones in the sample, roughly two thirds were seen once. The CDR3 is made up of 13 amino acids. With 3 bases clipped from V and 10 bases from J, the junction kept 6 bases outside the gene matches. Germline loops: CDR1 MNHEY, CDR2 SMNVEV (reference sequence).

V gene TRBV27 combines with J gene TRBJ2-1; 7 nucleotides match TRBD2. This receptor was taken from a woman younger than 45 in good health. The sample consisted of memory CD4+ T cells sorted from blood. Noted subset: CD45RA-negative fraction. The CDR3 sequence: CASSFSGAGEQFF. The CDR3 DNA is TGTGCCAGCAGTTTCTCGGGAGCGGGGGAGCAGTTCTTC.